These 20 T cell receptor beta chains were sequenced from one sample in a study of T cells expressing NK-cell markers. Using the 5' RACE reads, TCRdb records one entry per CDR3 protein without DNA. The sample table includes 500,000 to 700,000 distinct CDR3 sequences. Sequencing used blood T cells: a sorted CD56 or NKG2C T cell subset, CD4+ or CD8+ T cells, or bulk PBMC T cells (not recorded which). The receptors come from a man between 18 and 29 years old in good health.

This CDR3 is CASFPTPRDEKLFF. The chain uses TRBV28 and TRBJ1-4; TCRdb returns TRBD1, unconfirmable since there is no DNA. Germline V lookup: CDR1 MDHEN, CDR2 SYDVKM. The CDR3 sequence is 14 residues long.

The chain employs TRBV29-1 and TRBJ2-4; the TRBD1 assignment by TCRdb is unverifiable without DNA. Germline CDR1 SQVTM, CDR2 ANQGSEA. CDR3 length equals 15 residues. This CDR3 is CSVADRGQAKNIQYF.

The J gene is TRBJ2-7, the V gene TRBV6-2 or TRBV6-3; TCRdb picks TRBD2, but there is no DNA to check that call. Germline V gives CDR1 MNHEY, CDR2 SVGEGT. The CDR3 spans 15 residues. The CDR3 loop reads CASSYGTFDGYEQYF.

The rearrangement uses TRBV28 and TRBJ2-5; checking the TCRdb D call of TRBD1 is not possible without DNA. Germline V gene lookup returns CDR1 MDHEN and CDR2 SYDVKM. This CDR3 contains 16 residues. CDR3 in amino acids: CASTPSGQGRQETQYF.

The chain joins TRBV6-1 to TRBJ1-6; the D call from TCRdb, TRBD1, cannot be confirmed without DNA. The length of the CDR3 is 16 residues. Looked up from germline, CDR1 is MNHNS and CDR2 is SASEGT. The chain's CDR3 is CASSAGTGRGDSPLHF.

The J gene is TRBJ1-1, the V gene TRBV20-1. In germline, CDR1 is DFQATT, CDR2 SNEGSKA (reference sequence). The CDR3 contains 13 residues. This CDR3 reads CSASRTRNTEAFF.

CDR3 region: CASSLPAGQGSYNEQFF. The chain combines TRBV18 with TRBJ2-1; checking the TCRdb D call of TRBD1 is not possible without DNA. Germline lookup yields CDR1 KGHSH and CDR2 LQKENI. The CDR3 consists of 17 residues.

The chain couples TRBV7-9 to TRBJ2-1; TCRdb selects TRBD2, and the lack of DNA leaves this call unchecked. Germline CDR1 is SEHNR and CDR2 is FQNEAQ (reference sequence). The CDR3 loop spans 14 amino acids. This chain's CDR3 is CASYGGRARNEQFF.

CDR3 sequence: CSARVVRPPYSYNEQFF. This rearrangement joins TRBV20-1 to TRBJ2-1. Germline V CDR1 and CDR2: DFQATT, SNEGSKA (reference sequence). The CDR3 extends over 17 amino acids.

The gene calls are TRBV7-9 and TRBJ1-4. The germline V gene has CDR1 SEHNR and CDR2 FQNEAQ (reference sequence). The CDR3 has 15 residues. The CDR3 loop is CASSSDYWSNEKLFF.

This sequence joins TRBV5-1 and TRBJ2-4; TCRdb's D gene call, TRBD1, goes unchecked for lack of DNA. This CDR3 is built from 13 residues. Germline values: CDR1 SGHRS, CDR2 YFSETQ. CDR3 residues: CASRAGVENIQYF.

The V call is TRBV20-1, the J call TRBJ2-2; TCRdb indicates TRBD2, and absent DNA this call remains unverified. The CDR3 runs 16 residues. Per the germline V gene, CDR1 is DFQATT and CDR2 is SNEGSKA (reference sequence). CDR3 sequence: CSARAGTSDDTGELFF.

The chain carries TRBV30 and TRBJ2-3; TCRdb proposes TRBD1, but this gene call is untestable without DNA. CDR1 is GTSNPN, CDR2 SVGIG, per germline (reference sequence). The CDR3 runs to 14 residues. The CDR3 region is CAWSFGANSDTQYF.

The chain uses TRBV7-2 and TRBJ2-1. The germline gives CDR1 SGHTA, CDR2 FQGNSA. This CDR3 has 13 amino acids. The CDR3 here is CASSPDAANEQFF.

The chain combines TRBV7-2 with TRBJ1-1; TCRdb's assignment of TRBD1 cannot be checked, as there is no DNA. The CDR3 sequence is 17 residues long. CDR1 SGHTA and CDR2 FQGNSA come from the germline V gene. The CDR3 sequence: CASSLLQDLTGASKAFF.

The genes are TRBV12-3 or TRBV12-4 and TRBJ2-1; TCRdb's D call of TRBD2 is untestable without DNA. This CDR3 is 18 amino acids long. The CDR3 loop reads CASSSGLAGGQSYNEQFF.

This rearrangement joins TRBV7-9 to TRBJ2-5. The CDR3 length is 13 residues. Per germline, CDR1 SEHNR and CDR2 FQNEAQ (reference sequence). CDR3 protein: CASSLQTGETQYF. Using reference TRBV7-9 and TRBJ2-5 for the parts outside the CDR3, the full variable domain is DTGVSQNPRHKITKRGQNVTFRCDPISEHNRLYWYRQTLGQGPEFLTYFQNEAQLEKSRLLSDRFSAERPKGSFSTLEIQRTEQGDSAMYLCASSLQTGETQYFGPGTRLLVL.

This chain uses TRBV12-3 or TRBV12-4 with TRBJ1-4; TCRdb names TRBD1, which stays unverified in the absence of DNA. The CDR3 runs to 14 residues. The CDR3 is CASSSQGQYEKLFF.

This sequence joins TRBV14 and TRBJ2-3; TCRdb picks TRBD1, but there is no DNA to check that call. The germline V gene has CDR1 SGHDN and CDR2 FVKESK. The CDR3 loop spans 13 amino acids. The CDR3 loop reads CASSIQVPDTQYF.

This chain joins TRBV20-1 and TRBJ2-3; lacking DNA, the TRBD1 call made by TCRdb goes unchecked. Germline-derived CDR1 and CDR2 are DFQATT and SNEGSKA (reference sequence). The CDR3 is 14 amino acids. This chain's CDR3 is CSAGTGGSTDTQYF.